Described below is a single T cell receptor (beta chain) sequence and its context. What it binds is not known. The sample is drawn from a study of cytomegalovirus exposure and HLA in healthy donors. The CDR3 is 15 amino acids. The germline V gene has CDR1 SGHNT and CDR2 YYREEE (reference sequence). Germline trimming cut 7 bases from V and 3 bases from J; bases unmatched to any gene: 10. Findings of the study overall: Later work associated approximately 17,000 TCR beta sequences with HLA alleles at 0.05 false discovery rate.

PCR amplification relied on 60 Vbeta primers (plus 13 Jbeta primers). Data came from immunoSEQ multiplex PCR; TCRdb stores just in-frame clones and leaves some out. The table has 90,000 to 100,000 clones, roughly 70% seen once. The chain couples TRBV5-4 to TRBJ2-3, with 8 bases fitting TRBD2. Sequencing input: PBMCs. The source is a man in his fifties in good health and CMV-seronegative. The CDR3 DNA sequence: TGTGCCAGCCGAGCAGGGACTAGTGGGACAGATACGCAGTATTTT. Its protein is CASRAGTSGTDTQYF. Full variable domain (outside the CDR3, taken from reference TRBV5-4 and TRBJ2-3): ETGVTQSPTHLIKTRGQQVTLRCSSQSGHNTVSWYQQALGQGPQFIFQYYREEENGRGNFPPRFSGLQFPNYSSELNVNALELDDSALYLCASRAGTSGTDTQYFGPGTRLTVL.